This T cell receptor beta chain is from a study of PD-1 blockade in classical Hodgkin lymphoma. CDR1 is SNHLY, CDR2 FYNNEI, per germline. The ends were cut back, 4 bases at V and 0 bases at J, with 9 bases in the middle. The CDR3 is made up of 14 amino acids. Whole-study findings and limits: Newly diagnosed patients had diversity similar to the baseline diversity of complete responders. Healthy donors were reported to have higher baseline TCR diversity than newly diagnosed patients. The study found that TCR diversity rose significantly by C4D1 in CD4+ but not CD8+ cells. Undefined causes, possibly disease activity or prior therapy, underlie the repertoire differences.

Specified time point: cycle 4 day 1 (C4D1), after about 6 weeks of nivolumab. Patients all relapsed after autologous stem cell transplantation, and there was variation in brentuximab vedotin exposure. Thawed PBMCs underwent magnetic negative selection to yield purified CD4+ T cells. This clone was counted between two and nine times. Its antigen is not known. Some clones are missing from TCRdb's copy, which holds only in-frame ones; the method was immunoSEQ multiplex PCR. The sample consists of about 22,000 clones, approximately 65% of them appearing once. The sample was CD4+ T cells from blood, taken before the fourth cycle of nivolumab. This receptor was obtained from a human donor with classical Hodgkin lymphoma. This chain uses TRBV2 with TRBJ1-2; D is unclear. CDR3 in DNA: TGTGCCAGCAGTGTTACAGAAACTAACTATGGCTACACCTTC. It is translated as CASSVTETNYGYTF. The entire variable domain, with the rest obtained from reference TRBV2 and TRBJ1-2, is as follows: EPEVTQTPSHQVTQMGQEVILRCVPISNHLYFYWYRQILGQKVEFLVSFYNNEISEKSEIFDDQFSVERPDGSNFTLKIRSTKLEDSAMYFCASSVTETNYGYTFGSGTRLTVV.